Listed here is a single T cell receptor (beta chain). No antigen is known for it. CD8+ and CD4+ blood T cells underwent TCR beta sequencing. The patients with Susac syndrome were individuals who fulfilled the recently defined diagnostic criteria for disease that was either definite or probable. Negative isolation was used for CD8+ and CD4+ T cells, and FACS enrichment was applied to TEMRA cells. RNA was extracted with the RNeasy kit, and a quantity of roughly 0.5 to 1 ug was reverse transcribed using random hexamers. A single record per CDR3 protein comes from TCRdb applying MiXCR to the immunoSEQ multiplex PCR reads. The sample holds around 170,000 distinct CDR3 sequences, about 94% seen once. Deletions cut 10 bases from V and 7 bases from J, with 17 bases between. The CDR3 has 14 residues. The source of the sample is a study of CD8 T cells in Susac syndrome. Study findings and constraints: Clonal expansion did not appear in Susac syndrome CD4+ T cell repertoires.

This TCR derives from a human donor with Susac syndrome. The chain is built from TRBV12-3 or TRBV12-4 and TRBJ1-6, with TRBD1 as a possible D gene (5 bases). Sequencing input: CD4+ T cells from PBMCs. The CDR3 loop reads CATARRGGNSPLHF. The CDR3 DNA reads TGTGCCACGGCAAGAAGGGGTGGGAATTCACCCCTCCACTTT.